Listed here is a single TCR beta chain. The antigen is undetermined. The data were produced by immunoSEQ multiplex PCR, yet TCRdb's version contains in-frame clones alone and is incomplete. The sample has tens of thousands of clones; under 85% are singletons. The data belong to a study of T cell clones after liver transplantation. Study-level background: TCRbeta sequencing after a pre-transplant mixed lymphocyte reaction identified graft-donor-reactive clones, later tracked in post-transplant blood. At least one year of complete immunosuppression withdrawal without enzymes over twice normal defined tolerance. Study results and caveats: These preliminary findings come from unstandardized post-transplant sampling times.

The length of the CDR3 is 16 residues. V dropped 4 bases and J dropped 4; count of bases not matched to a gene: 10. Germline V CDR1 and CDR2: SGHRS, YFSETQ. The sequenced sample was CD4+ T cells from blood, obtained at the 22-month timepoint. This TCR was sampled from a human patient who received a liver transplant. T cells may partly derive from the graft donor. The chain combines TRBV5-1 with TRBJ2-1; TRBD1 aligns across 8 bases. The CDR3 nucleotides read TGCGCCAGCAGCGCCTGGGCAGGGGGCCTGTACAATGAGCAGTTCTTC. Translated: CASSAWAGGLYNEQFF.